This entry concerns a single T cell receptor (beta chain). There is no known antigen for this receptor. The data are from a study of cytomegalovirus exposure and HLA in healthy donors (TCRdb year 2017). In the study overall: An earlier analysis of about 560 of the donors reported approximately 300 Gb of sequence data and 117 million unique TCR beta sequences obtained from about 170 million T cells. Four to six DR-DQ haplotypes were handled as single units for association and clustering, since linkage in the cohort was strong. The genetic ancestry cluster associated with self-reported Caucasian donors included approximately 85% of the roughly 400 genotyped donors. The later analysis used no new phenotypic data to find candidate immune exposures, relying instead on TCR beta sequences and their occurrence across donors. Alongside the repertoire data, information on donor age, sex, ethnicity and CMV serostatus was compiled. In addition to the first cohort of roughly 670 subjects, a separate validation cohort of approximately 110 different subjects was used. Typing coverage differed by locus: A, B, C, DRB1 and DQB1 were typed in roughly 620-630 donors, DQA1 in about 500, DPA1 in 606, and DPB1 in just under 490. An earlier analysis of nearly 600 of the donors applied high-throughput TCR beta sequencing to assess whether each TCR beta V gene segment acted as functional or pseudogenic. The study was designed to test whether signatures of past pathogen exposure could be identified by cataloging public T cell receptors. HLA typing included class I and class II loci at four-digit resolution. A later genetic analysis used genome-wide SNP genotypes for about three fifths of the 666 donors, treating that subset as a discovery cohort. The study used immunosequencing to profile the T cell repertoires of 666 subjects and linked those repertoires to cytomegalovirus serostatus. Every discovery cohort repertoire had been produced on one sequencing platform. To study patterns of TCR occurrence, a later analysis re-analyzed previously published TCR beta repertoires from 500 to 850 donors and added high-resolution HLA genotyping. Among 398 genotyped donors of the cohort, an average of 235,054 unique TCR beta nucleotide sequences were sequenced per donor, roughly a sixth of them non-productive. The study combined high-throughput TCR immunosequencing, statistical association of individual TCRs with disease status, and machine learning to predict cytomegalovirus infection status. About 280 gigabases of sequencing data and around 85 million unique TCR sequences made up an early release that covered approximately 620 HLA-typed donors. What the research found in general, with its limitations: An association between a missense DCLRE1C variant and V-gene and J-gene trimming of TCR beta chains was found in a later genetic analysis and replicated in an independent cohort. According to a later analysis, parvovirus B19, influenza, CMV and Epstein-Barr virus appeared linked to several top co-occurrence clusters. The earlier analysis of approximately 560 of the donors excluded some 15 rarely observed V segments, including chromosome 9 orphons, because counts were too low. A further reported finding was that TCR beta sequences accurately predicted the HLA-A and HLA-B alleles for most subjects in the first cohort. The sequencing pipeline was judged likely to have produced a cluster of highly shared sequence variants as a technical artifact. In the study, around 150 TCR beta chains were listed as associated with cytomegalovirus. The cohort was sequenced for TCR beta chains only, and without alpha or paired-chain data the features that could be detected were limited. In both the original and validation cohorts, the classifier was reported to diagnose cytomegalovirus status with high specificity and sensitivity. Because some donors lacked HLA typing at each locus, the association tests relied only on the typed subset. In a later analysis, TCR association rates were found to vary across HLA loci, with the most associated TCRs seen for DRB1 alleles and the fewest for HLA-C alleles. In a later genetic analysis, fewer N-insertions in productive TCRs were reported among donors in an Asian-associated ancestry cluster than the roughly 700-donor mean. Correlated functional status among segregating V segments might be attributable to linkage disequilibrium, but an unknown experimental factor could not be ruled out. The 87-base-pair reads could not distinguish some IMGT-functional V segments, including TRBV6-2 and TRBV6-3, so those segments were excluded. In a later analysis, around 17,000 TCR beta sequences were associated with specific HLA alleles at a false discovery rate of 0.05. In a later analysis, most CMV-associated TCR beta chains were found to appear HLA-restricted, with HLA associations seemingly driven largely by CMV exposure. Immune exposure information for the cohort was limited to CMV serostatus. It was suggested by the authors that the approach could potentially be generalized to other disease states and immunological phenotypes. The presence/absence analyses assumed that sequencing depth was roughly uniform across donors, and that assumption may not be true. Compared with equally common non-associated chains, HLA-associated TCR beta chains in a later analysis were more clonally expanded and had lower generation probabilities. Most TCR sequences were seen in very few donors, while some public TCRs were found in many individuals. In an earlier analysis of 587 of the donors, most TCR beta V segments appeared in productive rearrangements about 90% or about 30% of the time, broadly matching IMGT annotations. When HLA alleles, especially DR and DQ, strongly co-occurred, TCR associations were difficult to assign to individual alleles. In vitro tests confirmed that a few of the cytomegalovirus-associated TCR beta chains recognize cytomegalovirus antigens.

Libraries were built with the immunoSEQ multiplex PCR assay. A mixture of 60 forward primers for TCR Vbeta segments and 13 reverse primers for TCR Jbeta segments was used in the multiplex PCR. Amplification of the CDR3 region of rearranged TCR beta genes was performed with a multiplex PCR assay on genomic DNA. The amplified TCR beta libraries were sequenced on the Illumina HiSeq System as 87-base-pair reads. In the paper's pipeline: Across the 500 to 700 repertoires, a later analysis counted some 81 million unique TCR beta chains, roughly 11 million of which were shared by at least two donors. Raw reads were error-corrected and collapsed into unique sequences by a nearest-neighbor algorithm in which closely related sequences were merged to remove PCR and sequencing errors. Alignment of CDR3 sequences to IMGT reference sequences was used to assign V, D and J gene segments. Each retained sequence needed at least a six-nucleotide match to both a V gene segment and a J gene segment. A rearrangement counted as productive if the CDR3 had no stop codons and remained in frame with V and J, and every other rearrangement counted as non-productive. CDR3 was defined according to IMGT convention as the region running from the second conserved V-encoded cysteine to the conserved J-encoded phenylalanine. Sequences without an unambiguous match to a single V gene segment were excluded from the earlier analysis of about 600 of the donors. An earlier analysis of several hundred of the donors called V segments functional above 56.7% productive rearrangements and segregating when the between-donor standard deviation exceeded 5%. A statistical classification framework was developed to diagnose cytomegalovirus status using the catalog of TCR beta chain sequences. V and J gene assignment, in a later analysis, came from comparing TCR nucleotide sequences with IMGT/GENE-DB human TR gene sequences. Using the TCRdist pipeline, a later analysis assigned CDR3 sequences along with most-parsimonious VDJ recombination scenarios. In a later analysis, each TCR beta chain was defined by its CDR3 amino acid sequence together with its V-gene family, and reads lacking a unique V-gene family were excluded. As a way to deal with suspected cross-contamination and a sequencing artifact, a later analysis dropped hundreds of nucleotide sequences that were highly shared and had low generation probability. In a later analysis, a clonal expansion index was calculated for each public chain from normalized within-repertoire ranks of inferred template counts. Generation probabilities in a later analysis came from a VDJ recombination model fitted to out-of-frame rearrangements, and those results were checked against IGoR. A later analysis scored TCR-TCR, TCR-HLA and TCR-CMV co-occurrence with hypergeometric tests, applying a repertoire-size bias correction to TCR pairs. False discovery rates were estimated in a later analysis by permuting HLA or CMV assignments 20 times. In a later analysis, co-occurring TCRs were grouped with DBSCAN, and TCRdist sequence similarity was added when clustering was performed within HLA-allele-positive subsets. Repertoires with fewer than 30,000 or more than 120,000 public chains were left out of co-occurrence clustering, as were about 5 repertoires with anomalous nucleotide sharing. TCRdb retrieved this table from immuneACCESS and kept in-frame rearrangements only. Not all clones are present; in checked studies, unresolved V genes account for under half, and no reason is known for the remainder. That table is the source of V, J and clone size, and D and trimming were worked out from the DNA. The sample's table lists a count of around 130,000 clones. The ten largest clones represent 2% of the sample.

The cohort comprised around 700 healthy bone marrow donors. Cohort members were all nominally healthy when sampled, although unrecorded immune exposures were likely present. The donor tested CMV seronegative and was one of the 352 seronegative cohort members. Every donor gave a peripheral blood sample, and the peripheral blood mononuclear cells from that sample were used for TCR beta sequencing. The Qiagen DNeasy Blood Extraction Kit was used to extract genomic DNA from the blood cell samples. Counted from cysteine to phenylalanine, this CDR3 has 13 amino acids. Of all the DNA, just the CDR3 is kept, 39 bases in frame from base 1. V is shortened by 8 bases, J by 1 base, and the region joining them spans 12 bases. Sequences ENHRY (CDR1) and SYGVKD (CDR2) are obtained from the germline V gene.

This clonotype originated in a woman aged 60 to 75 in good health and CMV-seronegative. Specimen: PBMCs. Here the chain combines TRBV10-3 and TRBJ2-7; the D gene is possibly TRBD1, with 6 bases matching. The sequenced DNA is TGTGCCATCCAGAGAACAGGGTCCTACGAGCAGTACTTC. It encodes CAIQRTGSYEQYF.